The present T cell receptor beta chain was sequenced within a study of T cells in tuberculosis. Whole-study context: Samples predate treatment or fall within its first 7 days. Whole-study findings and limits: Active tuberculosis patients had shorter CDR3-alpha; the beta difference was nonsignificant.

About this clone itself: What it recognizes is unknown.

The data were produced by immunoSEQ multiplex PCR, yet TCRdb's version contains in-frame clones alone and is incomplete. The sample has under 45,000 clones; more than 85% are singletons. Time point here: new active TB diagnosis, blood taken before or within 7 days of starting treatment. Confirmation came from sputum smear and/or culture positivity for M. tuberculosis. The CDR3 covers 13 residues. Trimming pared 4 bases from V and 5 bases from J, leaving 11 bases between. Germline loops: CDR1 SGHTA, CDR2 FQGTGA. The receptor was derived from an adult with tuberculosis. The rearrangement uses TRBV7-3 and TRBJ1-1, with a possible D match to TRBD1 (6 bases). This material consisted of PBMCs, taken at tuberculosis diagnosis. Here the CDR3 reads CASSSLGQTEAFF. In DNA form, the CDR3 reads TGTGCCAGCAGCTCTCTAGGACAGACTGAAGCTTTCTTT.